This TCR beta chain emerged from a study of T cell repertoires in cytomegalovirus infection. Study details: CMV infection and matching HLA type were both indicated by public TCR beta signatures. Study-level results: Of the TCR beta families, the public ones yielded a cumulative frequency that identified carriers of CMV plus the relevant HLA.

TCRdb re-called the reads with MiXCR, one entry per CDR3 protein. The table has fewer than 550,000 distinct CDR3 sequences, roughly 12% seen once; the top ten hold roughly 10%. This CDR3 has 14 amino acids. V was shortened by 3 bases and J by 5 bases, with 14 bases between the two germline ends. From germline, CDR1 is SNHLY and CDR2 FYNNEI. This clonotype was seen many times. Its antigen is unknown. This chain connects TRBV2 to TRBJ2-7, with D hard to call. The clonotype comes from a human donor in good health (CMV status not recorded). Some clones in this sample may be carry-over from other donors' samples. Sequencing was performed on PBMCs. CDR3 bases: TGTGCCAGCAGTGATGGGGTTTCTAGGGACGAGCAGTACTTC. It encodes CASSDGVSRDEQYF. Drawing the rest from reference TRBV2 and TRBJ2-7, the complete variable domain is EPEVTQTPSHQVTQMGQEVILRCVPISNHLYFYWYRQILGQKVEFLVSFYNNEISEKSEIFDDQFSVERPDGSNFTLKIRSTKLEDSAMYFCASSDGVSRDEQYFGPGTRLTVT.